Sequencing of this T cell receptor beta chain was carried out in a study of T cell repertoires in cytomegalovirus infection. The overall study: Indications came from public TCR beta signatures; they pointed to CMV infection and to a matching HLA type. Regarding the study as a whole: Identification of carriers of CMV plus the relevant HLA was performed using cumulative public TCR beta family frequency. In two of eight donors, the top clonotype was HLA-C-restricted CMV-specific.

A word on this clonotype: Its antigen is unknown.

TCRdb called the reads again in MiXCR, with one record for every CDR3 protein. Of some 590,000 distinct CDR3 sequences listed, approximately 40% are singletons. CDR3 length: 13 amino acids. Trimming cost V 1 base and J 4 bases, with 7 bases left between them. Looked up from germline, CDR1 is MNHNS and CDR2 is SASEGT. The clonotype originates from a human donor in good health (CMV status not recorded). Some clones in this sample may be carry-over from other donors' samples. The rearrangement joins TRBV6-1 to TRBJ1-2; D unresolved. The sequencing used cultured PBMCs, collected from culture after CMV antigen stimulation. The CDR3 bases are TGTGCCAGCAGTGAAGGCAGCTCCTATGGCTACACCTTC. This codes for CASSEGSSYGYTF.